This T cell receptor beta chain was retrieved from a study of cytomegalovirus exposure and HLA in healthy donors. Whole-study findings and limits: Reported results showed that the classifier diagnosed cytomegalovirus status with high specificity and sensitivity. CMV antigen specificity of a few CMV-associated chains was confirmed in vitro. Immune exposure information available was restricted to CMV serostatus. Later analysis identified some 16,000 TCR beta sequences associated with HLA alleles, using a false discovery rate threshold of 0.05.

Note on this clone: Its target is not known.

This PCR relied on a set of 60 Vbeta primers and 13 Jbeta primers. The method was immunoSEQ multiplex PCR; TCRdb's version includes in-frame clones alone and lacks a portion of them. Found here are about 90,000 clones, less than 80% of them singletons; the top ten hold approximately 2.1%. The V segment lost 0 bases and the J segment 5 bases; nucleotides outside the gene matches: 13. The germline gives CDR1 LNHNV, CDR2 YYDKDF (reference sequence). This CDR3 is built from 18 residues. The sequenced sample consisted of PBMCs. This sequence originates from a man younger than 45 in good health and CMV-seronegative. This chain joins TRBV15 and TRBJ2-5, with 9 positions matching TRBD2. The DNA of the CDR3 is TGTGCCACCAGCAGAGATCTGGCAGGCGGGAGGGCCCAGGAGACCCAGTACTTC. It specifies CATSRDLAGGRAQETQYF.